Below, 17 T cell receptor beta chains from the same sample are listed, as sequenced in a study of blood T cell repertoires in COVID-19. Repertoires were generated with immunoSEQ multiplex PCR, while TCRdb's copy carries only in-frame clones and drops some. The table lists roughly 340,000 clones, 80% to 90% of them singletons. Input material: PBMCs or T cells enriched from blood (not recorded which). These receptors were collected from a man aged 40-50 years in a cohort exposed to, infected with or recovered from COVID-19 (not recorded which).

This clone was seen just once. The V gene is TRBV10-3, the J gene TRBJ1-1, with 7 bases that match TRBD1. J gave up 0 bases and V 5 bases, and 3 bases lay outside the gene matches. This CDR3 has 14 amino acids. Per the germline V gene, CDR1 is ENHRY and CDR2 is SYGVKD. CDR3 in amino acids: CAISPTGMNTEAFF. The CDR3 DNA reads TGTGCCATCAGTCCGACAGGGATGAACACTGAAGCTTTCTTT.

This chain uses TRBV3-1 (or the pseudogene TRBV3-2) with TRBJ2-2; D might be TRBD1 (5 bases). The CDR3 contains 14 residues. The V end was cut by 6 bases, the J end by 5 bases, with 13 bases between. Per the germline V gene, CDR1 is LGHDT and CDR2 is YNNKEL (reference sequence). CDR3 amino acids: CASSVLRETGELFF. The DNA for the CDR3 is TGTGCCAGCAGTGTTCTCAGGGAAACCGGGGAGCTGTTTTTT.

This rearrangement joins TRBV2 to TRBJ1-3, with a tentative D call TRBD1 (5 bases). The V end was cut by 8 bases, the J end by 0 bases, with 11 bases between. The germline V gene has CDR1 SNHLY and CDR2 FYNNEI. CDR3 size: 14 residues. CDR3 protein: CASGAGVSGNTIYF. CDR3 sequence (DNA): TGTGCCAGCGGGGCAGGCGTCTCTGGAAACACCATATATTTT.

The chain employs TRBV9 and TRBJ2-7, with 7 bases identical to TRBD2. With 0 bases clipped from V and 0 bases from J, the junction kept 6 bases outside the gene matches. The length of the CDR3 is 16 residues. CDR1 SGDLS and CDR2 YYNGEE come from the germline V gene. CDR3 loop: CASSVGASGTSYEQYF. Written as DNA, the CDR3 is TGTGCCAGCAGCGTAGGGGCTAGCGGAACCTCCTACGAGCAGTACTTC.

The rearrangement uses TRBV15 and TRBJ2-3; TRBD2 matches 7 bases. J was trimmed by 5 bases and V by 5 bases; bases with no gene match: 10. The CDR3 is made up of 15 amino acids. Germline CDR1 LNHNV, CDR2 YYDKDF (reference sequence). The DNA of the CDR3 is TGTGCCACCAGCGCTCGGACTAGTTCGGTAGATACGCAGTATTTT. Its translation is CATSARTSSVDTQYF.

The rearrangement joins TRBV5-1 to TRBJ2-7; 7 bases are a match to TRBD1. Germline CDR1 SGHRS, CDR2 YFSETQ. Trimming at V came to 3 bases and at J to 1 base, leaving 1 base not matched to a gene. The CDR3 has 13 amino acids. Here the CDR3 reads CASSSGQSYEQYF. For the CDR3, the DNA is TGCGCCAGCAGCTCGGGACAGTCCTACGAGCAGTACTTC.

The rearrangement joins TRBV6-1 to TRBJ1-5; perhaps TRBD1 as D (5 bases). Trimming left V 2 bases short and J 0 bases short, with 8 bases between. The CDR3 is 15 residues long. Germline lookup yields CDR1 MNHNS and CDR2 SASEGT. The CDR3 coding sequence is TGTGCCAGCAGTGAATCGACAGTTAGCAATCAGCCCCAGCATTTT. Encoded protein: CASSESTVSNQPQHF.

This clone was seen a few times. V is TRBV3-1 (or the pseudogene TRBV3-2) and J is TRBJ1-2; TRBD1 matches at 9 bases. This CDR3 contains 13 residues. V was pared by 4 bases and J by 7 bases, with 4 bases of the junction left unmatched. Germline assignment: CDR1 LGHDT and CDR2 YNNKEL (reference sequence). Written as DNA, the CDR3 is TGTGCCAGCAGCCGGGACAGGGTGGGTGGCTACACCTTC. The encoded protein is CASSRDRVGGYTF.

This chain links TRBV18 with TRBJ2-7; D gene uncertain. The CDR3 length is 12 residues. The germline V gene has CDR1 KGHSH and CDR2 LQKENI. With 3 bases removed from V and 5 bases from J, the gap between germline ends came to 8 bases. The CDR3 coding sequence is TGTGCCAGCTCACCGAACTCAAACGAGCAGTACTTC. Translating it yields CASSPNSNEQYF.

The chain combines TRBV18 with TRBJ2-7; TRBD1 matches at 7 bases. CDR1 is KGHSH, CDR2 LQKENI, per germline. V shed 6 bases, J shed 2 bases, and the junction held 10 bases outside the gene matches. The CDR3 length is 15 residues. The CDR3 here is CASSRSRDSAYEQYF. In nucleotides, the CDR3 is TGTGCCAGCTCTCGTAGCCGGGACAGCGCCTACGAGCAGTACTTC.

The CDR3: CASSFSGTDGYTF. Written as DNA, the CDR3 is TGTGCCAGCAGCTTCTCCGGGACAGATGGCTACACCTTC. The chain combines TRBV11-2 with TRBJ1-2; TRBD1 matches 7 bases. Germline V gene lookup returns CDR1 SGHAT and CDR2 FQNNGV. This CDR3 is built from 13 residues. V gave up 3 bases and J gave up 6 bases; unmatched junction bases: 4. Together with reference TRBV11-2 and TRBJ1-2, the CDR3 gives the full variable domain: EAGVAQSPRYKIIEKRQSVAFWCNPISGHATLYWYQQILGQGPKLLIQFQNNGVVDDSQLPKDRFSAERLKGVDSTLKIQPAKLEDSAVYLCASSFSGTDGYTFGSGTRLTVV.

The rearrangement uses TRBV27 and TRBJ2-7; tentatively, D is TRBD2 (6 bases). This CDR3 region has 17 residues. Germline values: CDR1 MNHEY, CDR2 SMNVEV (reference sequence). V was cut by 5 bases and J by 3 bases, with 23 bases left in between. The CDR3 nucleotides read TGTGCCAGCAGTCCCTATACTAGCCTAGCCGAATTCTACGAGCAGTACTTC. This codes for CASSPYTSLAEFYEQYF.

About this clone: Other DNA sequences in the same sample also yield this CDR3. The chain combines TRBV14 with TRBJ2-5, with TRBD2 as a possible D gene (5 bases). With 4 bases removed from V and 2 bases from J, the gap between germline ends came to 8 bases. CDR3 length: 13 amino acids. CDR1 SGHDN and CDR2 FVKESK come from the germline V gene. CDR3 sequence reads: CASSRGLQETQYF. CDR3 nucleotides: TGTGCCAGCAGCCGTGGACTTCAAGAGACCCAGTACTTC.

The chain links TRBV7-6 to TRBJ2-7; D is perhaps TRBD2 (6 bases). Trimming stripped 5 bases from V and 4 bases from J, with 15 bases between. This CDR3 is built from 14 residues. CDR1 is SGHVS and CDR2 is FNYEAQ in the germline V gene. The CDR3 protein is CASSARGAGYEQYF. DNA for the CDR3: TGTGCCAGCAGCGCTAGGGGCGCGGGATACGAGCAGTACTTC.

This rearrangement joins TRBV9 to TRBJ2-3; D perhaps matches TRBD1 (5 bases). This CDR3 region has 15 residues. In germline, CDR1 is SGDLS, CDR2 YYNGEE. The ends were cut back, 0 bases at V and 3 bases at J, with 11 bases in the middle. The CDR3 sequence is CASSVGQGRTDTQYF. CDR3 in DNA: TGTGCCAGCAGCGTAGGGCAGGGTAGGACAGATACGCAGTATTTT.

This clone was detected only a few times. This chain connects TRBV7-2 to TRBJ2-1; 7 nucleotides align to TRBD2. The germline V gene has CDR1 SGHTA and CDR2 FQGNSA. The CDR3 is 16 residues long. With 4 bases clipped from V and 6 bases from J, the junction kept 12 bases outside the gene matches. The CDR3 coding sequence is TGTGCCAGCAGCTCCCCCGAGACTAGCCGGTTCAATGAGCAGTTCTTC. Amino acids: CASSSPETSRFNEQFF.

The gene calls are TRBV15 and TRBJ2-2; 7 nucleotides agree with TRBD1. The CDR3 is made up of 16 amino acids. After removal of 1 base from V and 0 bases from J, the junction contained 2 bases not matched to a gene. Germline CDR1 LNHNV, CDR2 YYDKDF (reference sequence). The CDR3 DNA sequence: TGTGCCACCAGCAGAGGGGGGACAGCGAACACCGGGGAGCTGTTTTTT. Its protein is CATSRGGTANTGELFF.